This passage covers 18 T cell receptor beta chains from one sample sequenced in a study of metastatic and nonmetastatic thyroid tumors. Before thyroid surgery, none of the patients had received any treatment. TCRdb reprocessed the PCR reads via MiXCR. The top ten clones hold almost 10% of a sample with approximately 41,000 clones, less than 35% of them seen once. Material: blood. Receptor source: a male donor with papillary thyroid cancer or a benign thyroid nodule (not recorded which). Some clones in this sample may be carry-over from other donors' samples.

This clone was picked up a small number of times. The V gene is TRBV28, the J gene TRBJ1-1; no firm D call. Germline V CDR1 and CDR2: MDHEN, SYDVKM. CDR3 length: 14 residues. CDR3 loop: CASRGFGMNTEAFF. Written as DNA, the CDR3 is TGTGCAAGCCGGGGATTTGGCATGAACACTGAAGCTTTCTTT.

This clone was seen a handful of times. The V gene is TRBV24-1, the J gene TRBJ2-5, with TRBD2 identical over 7 bases. V dropped 3 bases and J dropped 4; count of bases not matched to a gene: 10. Germline lookup yields CDR1 KGHDR and CDR2 SFDVKD. CDR3 length: 16 residues. Here the CDR3 reads CATSDGPGGGRETQYF. CDR3 sequence (DNA): TGTGCCACCAGTGATGGGCCTGGGGGGGGAAGAGAGACCCAGTACTTC.

This rearrangement joins TRBV7-2 to TRBJ1-6; D remains unclear. Trimming stripped 3 bases from V and 10 bases from J, with 10 bases between. The CDR3 totals 13 residues. Germline V lookup: CDR1 SGHTA, CDR2 FQGNSA. The CDR3 DNA reads as TGTGCCAGCAGCTTGCGCAGAGACTCACCCCTCCACTTT. Its protein product is CASSLRRDSPLHF.

The CDR3 loop is CASSLTGTGNTGELFF. The DNA of the CDR3 is TGTGCCAGCAGCTTGACCGGGACTGGTAACACCGGGGAGCTGTTTTTT. The V and J genes are TRBV5-8 and TRBJ2-2, with D perhaps TRBD2 (6 bases). V lost 1 base and J lost 2, with 12 bases in between. Germline V gene sequence: CDR1 SGHTS, CDR2 YDEGEE. The CDR3 contains 16 residues.

V gene TRBV28 combines with J gene TRBJ2-1, with D perhaps given as TRBD1 or TRBD2 (5 bases each). The length of the CDR3 is 13 residues. Germline values: CDR1 MDHEN, CDR2 SYDVKM. V was clipped by 9 bases and J by 6 bases, with 15 bases between them. The CDR3 region is CARIALGPNEQFF. The CDR3 DNA is TGTGCCAGAATCGCCTTGGGACCCAATGAGCAGTTCTTC.

This clone was recorded many times. The junction does not match germline at one end; this may be a read error. The gene calls are TRBV6-4 and TRBJ2-3, with TRBD1 identical over 12 bases. Germline assignment: CDR1 MRHNA and CDR2 SNTAGT. The CDR3 is 14 amino acids. Here the CDR3 reads CTSSEGQGADTQYF. In DNA form, the CDR3 reads TGTACCAGCAGTGAGGGACAGGGGGCGGATACGCAGTATTTT.

The genes are TRBV15 and TRBJ1-5; D is undetermined. The CDR3 contains 13 residues. CDR1 and CDR2 (germline): LNHNV, YYDKDF (reference sequence). V was cut by 1 base and J by 6 bases, with 7 bases left in between. The DNA of the CDR3 is TGTGCCACCAGCAGAGGGGTCTGTCAGCCCCAGCATTTT. Protein sequence: CATSRGVCQPQHF. The whole variable domain, filled in from reference TRBV15 and TRBJ1-5, reads DAMVIQNPRYQVTQFGKPVTLSCSQTLNHNVMYWYQQKSSQAPKLLFHYYDKDFNNEADTPDNFQSRRPNTSFCFLDIRSPGLGDTAMYLCATSRGVCQPQHFGDGTRLSIL.

For this clone: A much larger clone sits a single nucleotide away, making a read error possible. In DNA form, the CDR3 reads TGTGCCAGCAGCCCCCCCCACAGCTGGGGCAATGAGCCCTTCTTC. As protein: CASSPPHSWGNEPFF. This rearrangement joins TRBV4-2 to TRBJ2-1, with D tentatively TRBD1 (5 bases). The V and J ends lost 4 bases and 16 bases respectively, with 26 bases between them. From germline, CDR1 is LGHNA and CDR2 YNFKEQ. The CDR3 extends over 15 amino acids.

Judged by abundance, this clone is medium-sized. V is TRBV6-1 and J is TRBJ1-3; D unresolved. This CDR3 has 16 residues. The germline V and J ends were trimmed by 3 bases and 4 bases, with 16 bases remaining between them. CDR1 and CDR2 (germline): MNHNS, SASEGT. The CDR3 loop is CASSDQPGSFGNTIYF. The CDR3, as DNA: TGTGCCAGCAGTGACCAACCGGGATCTTTCGGAAACACCATATATTTT.

This clone appeared many times. The CDR3 here is CASSEAGDTGELFF. In DNA, the CDR3 is TGTGCCAGCAGTGAAGCGGGAGACACCGGGGAGCTGTTTTTT. V gene TRBV6-4 combines with J gene TRBJ2-2; TRBD2 agrees at 8 bases. With V trimmed by 3 bases and J by 3 bases, 0 bases remained unmatched. Germline CDR1 reads MRHNA; CDR2 reads SNTAGT. The CDR3 is made up of 14 amino acids.

A word on this clone: The junction differs from germline at one of its ends, possibly a read error. The chain combines TRBV28 with TRBJ1-5; D call uncertain. The CDR3 is 15 amino acids. Germline V gene sequence: CDR1 MDHEN, CDR2 SYDVKM. The DNA for the CDR3 is TGTGCCAGCCACCTCGGGCTGGGCCGTAATCAGCCCCAGAAGTTT. It codes for CASHLGLGRNQPQKF.

The rearrangement joins TRBV20-1 to TRBJ2-3; D perhaps matches TRBD1 (5 bases). This CDR3 has 13 residues. The germline V and J ends were trimmed by 4 bases and 3 bases, with 11 bases remaining between them. CDR1 is DFQATT, CDR2 SNEGSKA, per germline (reference sequence). CDR3 sequence reads: CSATEGATDTQYF. DNA for the CDR3: TGCAGTGCTACGGAAGGGGCAACAGATACGCAGTATTTT.

As for this clone: A read error may account for a junction end that differs from germline. This chain uses TRBV11-3 with TRBJ2-7; no firm D call. This CDR3 is built from 15 residues. CDR1 SGHNT and CDR2 YENEEA come from the germline V gene. In DNA form, the CDR3 reads TGTGCCATCAGCCCCGGTAGGCGAAGCGCCTACGAGCAGTACTTC. This gives the protein CAISPGRRSAYEQYF.

Points on this clone: The junction departs from the called germline gene at one end, perhaps through a read error. The DNA of the CDR3 is TGTGCCCGCAGCTTAACCAAAGCCTTCCGGGACCCGCATGAAGCTTTCTTT. Encoded protein: CARSLTKAFRDPHEAFF. The rearrangement joins TRBV11-2 to TRBJ1-1; D is perhaps TRBD1 (5 bases). This CDR3 contains 17 residues. The germline V gene has CDR1 SGHAT and CDR2 FQNNGV.

The rearrangement joins TRBV11-1 to TRBJ2-2; 10 bases line up with TRBD2. The CDR3 spans 16 residues. With 5 bases clipped from V and 7 bases from J, the junction kept 10 bases outside the gene matches. The germline V gene has CDR1 SGHAT and CDR2 FQDESV (reference sequence). CDR3 amino acids: CASSRLAGVFVGELFF. For the CDR3, the DNA is TGTGCCAGCAGCCGCCTAGCGGGGGTCTTTGTCGGGGAGCTGTTTTTT. The variable domain in full, with the rest retrieved from reference TRBV11-1 and TRBJ2-2, is EAEVAQSPRYKITEKSQAVAFWCDPISGHATLYWYRQILGQGPELLVQFQDESVVDDSQLPKDRFSAERLKGVDSTLKIQPAELGDSAMYLCASSRLAGVFVGELFFGEGSRLTVL.

This clone has only a few counts. The chain uses TRBV28 and TRBJ2-1, with D perhaps matching TRBD2 (5 bases). With 4 bases removed from V and 6 bases from J, the gap between germline ends came to 13 bases. CDR1 and CDR2 from the germline V gene are MDHEN and SYDVKM. This CDR3 has 14 amino acids. CDR3 nucleotides: TGTGCCAGCAGTTCGATGGGAGCCTCCAATGAGCAGTTCTTC. Its translation: CASSSMGASNEQFF.

The chain recombines TRBV7-8 with TRBJ1-2; D remains ambiguous. There are 14 residues in the CDR3. Germline assignment: CDR1 SGHVS and CDR2 FQNEAQ. With 5 bases removed from V and 1 base from J, the gap between germline ends came to 11 bases. This chain's CDR3 is CASSPSLHNYGYTF. DNA of the CDR3: TGTGCCAGCAGCCCCTCCCTCCATAACTATGGCTACACCTTC.

The chain has TRBV7-8 and TRBJ1-2; D possibly corresponds to TRBD1 (6 bases). CDR1 is SGHVS and CDR2 is FQNEAQ in the germline V gene. The germline V and J ends were trimmed by 9 bases and 4 bases, with 27 bases remaining between them. The CDR3 loop spans 17 amino acids. The CDR3 here is CASSLRTVEEASYGYTF. The DNA for the CDR3 is TGTGCCAGTAGCCTCCGGACAGTGGAAGAAGCTAGCTATGGCTACACCTTC.